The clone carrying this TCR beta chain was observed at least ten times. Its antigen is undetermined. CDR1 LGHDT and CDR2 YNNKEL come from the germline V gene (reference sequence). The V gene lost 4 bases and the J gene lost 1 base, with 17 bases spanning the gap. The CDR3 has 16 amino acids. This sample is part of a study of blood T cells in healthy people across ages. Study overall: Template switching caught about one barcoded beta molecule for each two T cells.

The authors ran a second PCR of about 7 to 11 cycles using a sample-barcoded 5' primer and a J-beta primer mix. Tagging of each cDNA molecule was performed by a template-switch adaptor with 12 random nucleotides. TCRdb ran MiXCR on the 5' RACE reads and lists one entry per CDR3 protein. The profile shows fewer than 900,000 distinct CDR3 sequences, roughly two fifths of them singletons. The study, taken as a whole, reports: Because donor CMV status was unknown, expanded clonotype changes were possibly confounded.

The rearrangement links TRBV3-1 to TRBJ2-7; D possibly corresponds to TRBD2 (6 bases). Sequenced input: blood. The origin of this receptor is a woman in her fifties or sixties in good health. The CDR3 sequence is CASSPVGGATSYEQYF. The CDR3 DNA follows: TGTGCCAGCAGCCCGGTTGGCGGGGCTACGTCCTACGAGCAGTACTTC.